The 6 T cell receptor beta chains in this list originate from one sample, sequenced in a study of early T cells in non-severe SARS-CoV-2 infection. TCRdb re-called the 5' RACE reads with MiXCR, one entry per CDR3 protein. The sample holds about 37,000 distinct CDR3 sequences, approximately 7.9% seen once. The sample was whole blood, taken at baseline. These receptors all come from an adult who was a healthcare worker with PCR-confirmed SARS-CoV-2 infection or an uninfected control (not recorded which).

The table lists this clonotype with many counts. The chain employs TRBV4-1 and TRBJ1-5; 7 bases match TRBD1. CDR3 length equals 17 residues. Germline CDR1 MGHRA, CDR2 YSYEKL. J was trimmed by 0 bases and V by 0 bases; bases with no gene match: 5. CDR3 protein: CASSQDKGGYSNQPQHF. CDR3 in DNA: TGCGCCAGCAGCCAAGATAAAGGGGGCTATAGCAATCAGCCCCAGCATTTT.

V usage is TRBV11-2 and J usage is TRBJ1-6; the D gene is possibly TRBD1 (5 bases). The CDR3 is 12 amino acids. Germline V gene data show CDR1 as SGHAT and CDR2 as FQNNGV. Trimming stripped 6 bases from V and 7 bases from J, with 7 bases between. The chain's CDR3 is CASRQENSPLHF. CDR3 coding DNA: TGTGCCAGCAGACAGGAGAATTCACCCCTCCACTTT. Filled out from reference TRBV11-2 and TRBJ1-6, the complete variable domain reads EAGVAQSPRYKIIEKRQSVAFWCNPISGHATLYWYQQILGQGPKLLIQFQNNGVVDDSQLPKDRFSAERLKGVDSTLKIQPAKLEDSAVYLCASRQENSPLHFGNGTRLTVT.

The chain couples TRBV12-3 or TRBV12-4 to TRBJ2-3; tentative D call: TRBD1 (6 bases). The V end lost 5 bases, the J end lost 1 base, and 13 bases lay between the germline ends. The CDR3 covers 15 residues. CDR3 amino acids: CASSRTDTGTDTQYF. The CDR3 DNA sequence: TGTGCCAGCAGTCGGACAGATACAGGCACAGATACGCAGTATTTT.

At least ten counts were recorded for this clonotype. The rearrangement joins TRBV12-3 or TRBV12-4 to TRBJ1-6, with D possibly TRBD1 on 5 matching bases. The CDR3 sequence is 15 residues long. The V end was cut by 6 bases, the J end by 6 bases, with 15 bases between. In nucleotides, the CDR3 is TGTGCCAGCAGCACCCGGGGGGGGACTAATTCACCCCTCCACTTT. It specifies CASSTRGGTNSPLHF.

This clonotype was found a few times. This chain connects TRBV30 to TRBJ2-3; D tentatively reads TRBD1 or TRBD2 (5 bases each). The CDR3 is made up of 12 amino acids. Germline-derived CDR1 and CDR2 are GTSNPN and SVGIG (reference sequence). V was pared by 4 bases and J by 8 bases, with 13 bases between. The CDR3 sequence: CAWTLTGTTQYF. CDR3 nucleotide sequence: TGTGCCTGGACCCTAACCGGGACTACGCAGTATTTT.

The V gene is TRBV6-6, the J gene TRBJ2-6, with D uncertain. Between the trimmed V and J ends, which lost 4 bases and 1 base, there was a span of 11 bases. The CDR3 extends over 16 amino acids. Germline V gene lookup returns CDR1 MNHNY and CDR2 SVGAGI (reference sequence). Here the CDR3 reads CASSSSLGSGANVLTF. DNA for the CDR3: TGTGCCAGCAGTTCCTCACTGGGGTCTGGGGCCAACGTCCTGACTTTC.